One sample yielded the 13 T cell receptor beta chains listed below, sequenced in a study of blood T cell repertoires in COVID-19. Some clones are missing from TCRdb's copy, which holds only in-frame ones; the method was immunoSEQ multiplex PCR. The data show about 120,000 clones, with 90% seen just once and approximately 1.7% held by the top ten. The sample taken for sequencing was peripheral blood. The receptors here all came from a human donor with active COVID-19. The donor label of this sample is uncertain.

The V gene is TRBV5-4, the J gene TRBJ1-3; TRBD1 might be the D (5 bases). The V end lost 7 bases, the J end lost 3 bases, and 11 bases lay between the germline ends. The CDR3 has 13 amino acids. Per the germline V gene, CDR1 is SGHNT and CDR2 is YYREEE (reference sequence). CDR3 in DNA: TGTGCCAGCGGCAGGGCTTTTGGAAACACCATATATTTT. It encodes CASGRAFGNTIYF.

V usage is TRBV2 and J usage is TRBJ1-1; D unclear. In germline, CDR1 is SNHLY, CDR2 FYNNEI. The CDR3 spans 14 residues. V dropped 1 base and J dropped 4 bases, with 10 bases sitting between them. CDR3 DNA sequence: TGTGCCAGCAGTGAAGTCACGGAGACCACTGAAGCTTTCTTT. It translates to CASSEVTETTEAFF.

The V call is TRBV6-5, the J call TRBJ2-2; the match to TRBD1 covers 8 bases. The CDR3 loop spans 16 amino acids. The germline CDR1 and CDR2 sequences are MNHEY and SVGAGI. With 0 bases clipped from V and 5 bases from J, the junction kept 5 bases outside the gene matches. In DNA form, the CDR3 reads TGTGCCAGCAGTTACTCAGCAGGGGGCTTAACCGGGGAGCTGTTTTTT. Translated, it gives CASSYSAGGLTGELFF.

The chain employs TRBV7-8 and TRBJ2-6, with D perhaps matching TRBD2 (5 bases). Trimming took off 3 bases at V and 1 base at J, with 13 bases between the two ends. The germline gives CDR1 SGHVS, CDR2 FQNEAQ. The CDR3 loop spans 17 amino acids. DNA for the CDR3: TGTGCCAGCAGCTTGGGAGACTCGATTTCTGGGGCCAACGTCCTGACTTTC. Translation: CASSLGDSISGANVLTF.

V is TRBV29-1 and J is TRBJ1-3, with TRBD1 identical over 12 bases. This CDR3 spans 16 amino acids. The junction had 11 bases not matched to a gene; V was cut back by 5 bases and J by 6 bases. Germline V gene sequence: CDR1 SQVTM, CDR2 ANQGSEA. CDR3 loop: CSVPGQGAMGSNTIYF. DNA of the CDR3: TGCAGCGTTCCGGGACAGGGGGCGATGGGGTCAAACACCATATATTTT.

The rearrangement links TRBV9 to TRBJ1-1, with 7 bases identical to TRBD1. Germline V gene lookup returns CDR1 SGDLS and CDR2 YYNGEE. The CDR3 has 20 residues. V was pared by 3 bases and J by 3 bases, with 23 bases of the junction left unmatched. CDR3 in amino acids: CASSASTGPPSLDTHTEAFF. The CDR3, as DNA: TGTGCCAGCAGCGCGTCGACAGGGCCCCCCTCTTTGGATACGCACACTGAAGCTTTCTTT. The variable domain in full, completed from reference TRBV9 and TRBJ1-1, reads DSGVTQTPKHLITATGQRVTLRCSPRSGDLSVYWYQQSLDQGLQFLIQYYNGEERAKGNILERFSAQQFPDLHSELNLSSLELGDSALYFCASSASTGPPSLDTHTEAFFGQGTRLTVV.

This sequence joins TRBV7-2 and TRBJ1-3; 8 bases map to TRBD1. Germline trimming cut 2 bases from V and 4 bases from J; bases unmatched to any gene: 10. CDR3 length: 17 residues. CDR1 and CDR2 from the germline V gene are SGHTA and FQGNSA. This CDR3 reads CASSLRAGGAGGNTIYF. The DNA of the CDR3 is TGTGCCAGCAGCTTACGGGCAGGGGGCGCGGGAGGAAACACCATATATTTT.

This clone was picked up one time. This chain connects TRBV7-2 to TRBJ2-5, with 8 bases aligning to TRBD1. CDR3 length: 14 amino acids. Germline CDR1 is SGHTA and CDR2 is FQGNSA. Trimming removed 6 bases from V and 1 base from J; junction bases left unmatched: 4. CDR3 protein: CASSTDRVQETQYF. The CDR3 coding sequence is TGTGCCAGCAGTACGGACAGGGTCCAAGAGACCCAGTACTTC. Full variable domain (outside the CDR3, taken from reference TRBV7-2 and TRBJ2-5): GAGVSQSPSNKVTEKGKDVELRCDPISGHTALYWYRQSLGQGLEFLIYFQGNSAPDKSGLPSDRFSAERTGGSVSTLTIQRTQQEDSAVYLCASSTDRVQETQYFGPGTRLLVL.

The CDR3 region is CASSRTGGYQPQHF. The CDR3 DNA reads TGTGCCAGCAGTCGGACAGGGGGGTATCAGCCCCAGCATTTT. V is TRBV6-2 or TRBV6-3 and J is TRBJ1-5; TRBD1 matches 10 bases. In germline, CDR1 is MNHEY, CDR2 SVGEGT. The CDR3 is made up of 14 amino acids. Trimming removed 5 bases from V and 5 bases from J; junction bases left unmatched: 3.

This chain links TRBV19 with TRBJ1-1; D may be TRBD1 (6 bases). The CDR3 is made up of 16 amino acids. CDR1 is LNHDA, CDR2 SQIVND, per germline (reference sequence). Trimming took off 5 bases at V and 0 bases at J, with 16 bases between the two ends. In nucleotides, the CDR3 is TGTGCCAGTAGTGACCCAAGGGACATCATGAACACTGAAGCTTTCTTT. This sequence encodes CASSDPRDIMNTEAFF.

V usage is TRBV15 and J usage is TRBJ2-3; 7 bases agree with TRBD2. The germline V gene has CDR1 LNHNV and CDR2 YYDKDF (reference sequence). V was pared by 0 bases and J by 4 bases, with 10 bases of the junction left unmatched. There are 17 residues in the CDR3. CDR3 protein: CATSRDRSASGADTQYF. CDR3 DNA sequence: TGTGCCACCAGCAGAGATCGTTCGGCTAGCGGAGCAGATACGCAGTATTTT.

The chain has TRBV25-1 and TRBJ1-3, with a tentative D call TRBD1 (6 bases). Germline V gene sequence: CDR1 MGHDK, CDR2 SYGVNS. This CDR3 is built from 15 residues. Trimming left V 5 bases short and J 2 bases short, with 13 bases between. The CDR3 DNA sequence: TGTGCCAGCAGTAGACGAGGGGGAGCTGGAAACACCATATATTTT. It codes for CASSRRGGAGNTIYF. The whole variable domain, remainder taken from reference TRBV25-1 and TRBJ1-3, is EADIYQTPRYLVIGTGKKITLECSQTMGHDKMYWYQQDPGMELHLIHYSYGVNSTEKGDLSSESTVSRIRTEHFPLTLESARPSHTSQYLCASSRRGGAGNTIYFGEGSWLTVV.

This rearrangement joins TRBV7-2 to TRBJ1-5; 9 nucleotides agree with TRBD1. Losses at the gene ends were 5 bases for V and 7 bases for J; bases not matched to a gene: 6. Per the germline V gene, CDR1 is SGHTA and CDR2 is FQGNSA. The CDR3 runs to 14 residues. The CDR3 DNA reads as TGTGCCAGCAGCCCGTTGGGACAGGGACAGCCCCAGCATTTT. This sequence encodes CASSPLGQGQPQHF.